This T cell receptor (beta chain) stems from a study of blood T cell repertoires in COVID-19. Looking at the study overall: T cells, B-cell-depleted T cells, or PBMCs provided the cDNA or gDNA that served as material.

This CDR3 has 19 amino acids. V shed 3 bases and J shed 1 base, with 21 bases lying between them. Germline V gene sequence: CDR1 LNHNV, CDR2 YYDKDF (reference sequence). Repertoires were generated with immunoSEQ multiplex PCR, while TCRdb's copy carries only in-frame clones and drops some. The table has 70,000 to 90,000 clones, approximately 87% seen once. The clonotype originates from a woman of 80 years or more with acute or convalescent COVID-19. Sequencing was done on a sample of peripheral blood. The V gene is TRBV15, the J gene TRBJ2-2; D may be TRBD2 (7 bases). CDR3 nucleotide sequence: TGTGCCACCAGCAGTGGGGGGGGCCGGATTATCTTGAACACCGGGGAGCTGTTTTTT. This sequence encodes CATSSGGGRIILNTGELFF. Filled out from reference TRBV15 and TRBJ2-2, the complete variable domain reads DAMVIQNPRYQVTQFGKPVTLSCSQTLNHNVMYWYQQKSSQAPKLLFHYYDKDFNNEADTPDNFQSRRPNTSFCFLDIRSPGLGDTAMYLCATSSGGGRIILNTGELFFGEGSRLTVL.